The 28 T cell receptor beta chains presented below share a single source sample, sequenced in a study of PD-1 blockade in classical Hodgkin lymphoma. Every patient was affected by relapse after autologous stem cell transplantation, while exposure to brentuximab vedotin was not uniform. The assay was immunoSEQ multiplex PCR, and TCRdb's table has in-frame clones only and misses some. The table shows tens of thousands of clones, with roughly 78% occurring only once. Sequences were derived from peripheral blood mononuclear cells (PBMCs), sampled at baseline. These receptors came from a human donor with classical Hodgkin lymphoma.

The V gene is TRBV21-1, the J gene TRBJ2-7; the table's D call of TRBD1 was not tested on the DNA. TRBV21-1 is a pseudogene. CDR3 length: 11 amino acids. The CDR3 DNA reads TGTGCCAGCACAGGCCTCTACGAGCAGTACTTC. Residues: CASTGLYEQYF.

The rearrangement links TRBV19 to TRBJ2-1, with D perhaps TRBD1 (5 bases). Trimming removed 5 bases at V and 12 bases at J, with 17 bases between. The V gene's germline CDR1 is LNHDA and CDR2 SQIVND (reference sequence). There are 13 residues in the CDR3. The CDR3 DNA follows: TGTGCCAGTAGTGCACGGACACCGCAGGGGCAGTTCTTC. Translating it yields CASSARTPQGQFF.

This clone has just a few counts. The CDR3 DNA is TGTGCCAGCAGCCAAGAACAGGGAGAGTACGAGCAGTACTTC. Its translation: CASSQEQGEYEQYF. V is TRBV4-2 and J is TRBJ2-7, with TRBD1 as a possible D gene (6 bases). The germline gives CDR1 LGHNA, CDR2 YNFKEQ. The V and J ends lost 0 bases and 4 bases respectively, with 10 bases between them. The CDR3 covers 14 residues.

The chain recombines TRBV6-6 with TRBJ2-1, with 7 bases that match TRBD1. CDR1 is MNHNY, CDR2 SVGAGI, per germline (reference sequence). Trimming took 5 bases from V and 7 from J; bases not matched to a gene: 8. This CDR3 comprises 14 residues. CDR3 coding DNA: TGTGCCAGCAGTCAAGTGACAGGGAATAATGAGCAGTTCTTC. Translating gives CASSQVTGNNEQFF.

In DNA, the CDR3 is TGTGCCAGCAGCTTGTCCCCACGGGCTGAAGCTTTCTTT. Translated: CASSLSPRAEAFF. The chain couples TRBV5-6 to TRBJ1-1, with D unclear. V gave up 1 base and J gave up 6 bases, with 10 bases separating them. Germline lookup yields CDR1 SGHDT and CDR2 YYEEEE. The CDR3 totals 13 residues.

The gene calls are TRBV7-9 and TRBJ1-1, with a weak D call TRBD1 (5 bases). The CDR3 has 14 amino acids. V lost 0 bases to trimming and J lost 5 bases, with 10 bases between them. Germline assignment: CDR1 SEHNR and CDR2 FQNEAQ (reference sequence). The CDR3 loop is CASSLAGGGTEAFF. The CDR3 DNA sequence: TGTGCCAGCAGCTTAGCTGGGGGGGGGACTGAAGCTTTCTTT.

The genes are TRBV7-6 and TRBJ1-2; no clear D gene. CDR1 and CDR2 (germline): SGHVS, FNYEAQ. V was cut by 3 bases and J by 7 bases, with 9 bases left in between. This CDR3 comprises 12 residues. The DNA of the CDR3 is TGTGCCAGCAGCTTCAGGACTCCTGGCTACACCTTC. It is translated as CASSFRTPGYTF.

This sequence joins TRBV4-3 and TRBJ2-3; D may match TRBD1 or TRBD2 (5 bases each). The CDR3 consists of 14 residues. Trimming left V 8 bases short and J 9 bases short, with 21 bases between. The germline V gene has CDR1 LGHNA and CDR2 YSLEER. The CDR3 DNA is TGCGCCAGCTCCACCAACCGGGACGGCGGCACGCAGTATTTT. It is translated as CASSTNRDGGTQYF.

The J gene is TRBJ1-4, the V gene TRBV4-2; D is ambiguous. CDR3 length: 16 residues. The V end was cut by 4 bases, the J end by 0 bases, with 12 bases between. Germline values: CDR1 LGHNA, CDR2 YNFKEQ. Here the CDR3 DNA reads TGTGCCAGCAGCCTCAATCCGGCAGCAACTAATGAAAAACTGTTTTTT. Amino acids: CASSLNPAATNEKLFF.

The CDR3 coding sequence is TGCGCCAGCAGCCGTGCGGGGCTACGCACAGATACGCAGTATTTT. This translates into CASSRAGLRTDTQYF. This chain joins TRBV4-3 and TRBJ2-3; D is possibly TRBD2 (6 bases). Germline V gene lookup returns CDR1 LGHNA and CDR2 YSLEER. V gave up 4 bases and J gave up 1 base, with 12 bases separating them. The CDR3 consists of 15 residues.

The chain couples TRBV6-4 to TRBJ2-3; maybe TRBD1 (6 bases). Germline lookup yields CDR1 MRHNA and CDR2 SNTAGT. This CDR3 contains 14 residues. Trimming took 2 bases from V and 4 from J, leaving 10 bases between them. The CDR3 sequence is CASSDRTEADTQYF. The DNA for the CDR3 is TGTGCCAGCAGTGACCGGACAGAGGCAGATACGCAGTATTTT.

The CDR3 spells CASSFRDTGTGGYTF. CDR3 DNA: TGTGCCAGTAGTTTTCGGGACACCGGAACGGGGGGCTACACCTTC. The chain employs TRBV19 and TRBJ1-2, with D perhaps matching TRBD1 (6 bases). Germline CDR1 and CDR2: LNHDA and SQIVND (reference sequence). Trimming pared 5 bases from V and 8 bases from J, leaving 21 bases between. This CDR3 is built from 15 residues. Using reference TRBV19 and TRBJ1-2 for the parts outside the CDR3, the full variable domain is DGGITQSPKYLFRKEGQNVTLSCEQNLNHDAMYWYRQDPGQGLRLIYYSQIVNDFQKGDIAEGYSVSREKKESFPLTVTSAQKNPTAFYLCASSFRDTGTGGYTFGSGTRLTVV.

The genes are TRBV30 and TRBJ1-3; weak D call: TRBD1 (6 bases). The CDR3 is 14 residues long. V lost 2 bases and J 6 bases, leaving 14 bases between the germline ends. Germline V gene sequence: CDR1 GTSNPN, CDR2 SVGIG (reference sequence). CDR3 loop: CAWSTTGWENTIYF. CDR3 sequence (DNA): TGTGCCTGGAGTACGACAGGATGGGAAAACACCATATATTTT.

A few counts support this clone. The chain joins TRBV6-5 to TRBJ1-2; TRBD1 might be the D (5 bases). In germline, CDR1 is MNHEY, CDR2 SVGAGI. V was pared by 8 bases and J by 3 bases, with 13 bases between. This CDR3 contains 13 residues. The CDR3 DNA sequence: TGTGCCAGCTCCGACGGGGGGTACTATGGCTACACCTTC. Translation: CASSDGGYYGYTF.

The V and J genes are TRBV6-1 and TRBJ2-3; a weak D match, TRBD2 (5 bases). Germline CDR1 MNHNS, CDR2 SASEGT. The CDR3 spans 13 residues. The V and J ends lost 8 bases and 0 bases respectively, with 9 bases between them. The CDR3 DNA follows: TGTGCCAGCGGGGAGTCTAGCACAGATACGCAGTATTTT. Amino acids: CASGESSTDTQYF.

The chain is built from TRBV5-1 and TRBJ1-2; TRBD1 matches 8 bases. The CDR3 is 13 amino acids. The V segment lost 4 bases and the J segment 7 bases; nucleotides outside the gene matches: 6. CDR1 and CDR2 (germline): SGHRS, YFSETQ. CDR3: CASSATGAGGYTF. CDR3 sequence (DNA): TGCGCCAGCAGCGCGACAGGGGCGGGTGGCTACACCTTC.

The gene calls are TRBV11-2 and TRBJ1-2; perhaps TRBD1 as D (5 bases). Germline assignment: CDR1 SGHAT and CDR2 FQNNGV. Trimming shortened V by 2 bases and J by 5 bases, and 15 bases separated the two germline ends. The CDR3 contains 15 residues. The CDR3 loop reads CASSLFAGTDYGYTF. In nucleotides, the CDR3 is TGTGCCAGCAGCTTATTCGCCGGGACGGATTATGGCTACACCTTC. Combining the CDR3 with reference TRBV11-2 and TRBJ1-2 gives the whole variable domain EAGVAQSPRYKIIEKRQSVAFWCNPISGHATLYWYQQILGQGPKLLIQFQNNGVVDDSQLPKDRFSAERLKGVDSTLKIQPAKLEDSAVYLCASSLFAGTDYGYTFGSGTRLTVV.

About this clone itself: The same CDR3 can be traced to other DNA sequences in this sample. The chain employs TRBV2 and TRBJ2-3; TRBD2 matches at 7 bases. This CDR3 has 16 residues. Germline V gene data show CDR1 as SNHLY and CDR2 as FYNNEI. In DNA, the CDR3 is TGTGCTATCCCTACCGGGGGGACCGTTCTACTAGATACGCAGTATTTT. This gives the protein CAIPTGGTVLLDTQYF.

The CDR3 DNA sequence: TGTGCCAGCAGCCAAGGGACTAGTTACGGTTCCTACAATGAGCAGTTCTTC. Translation gives CASSQGTSYGSYNEQFF. This chain connects TRBV4-2 to TRBJ2-1, with 7 bases that match TRBD2. Trimming cost V 1 base and J 1 base; bases outside gene matches: 7. From germline, CDR1 is LGHNA and CDR2 YNFKEQ. The CDR3 length is 17 residues.

The chain carries TRBV27 and TRBJ2-4; no firm D call. This CDR3 region has 18 residues. V dropped 1 base and J dropped 0 bases, with 16 bases sitting between them. CDR1 is MNHEY, CDR2 SMNVEV, per germline (reference sequence). The CDR3 DNA reads TGTGCCAGCAGTTTATACCCAAGTGGGTCTTTAGCCAAAAACATTCAGTACTTC. It specifies CASSLYPSGSLAKNIQYF.

The chain recombines TRBV5-1 with TRBJ2-1; D remains unclear. Germline CDR1 is SGHRS and CDR2 is YFSETQ. The CDR3 totals 14 residues. V gave up 0 bases and J gave up 5 bases, with 9 bases separating them. CDR3 coding DNA: TGCGCCAGCAGCTTGGTGCCACTTAACAATGAGCAGTTCTTC. It translates to CASSLVPLNNEQFF.

This clone showed up just a few times. The gene calls are TRBV19 and TRBJ2-3, with TRBD1 matching 9 bases. V gave up 6 bases and J gave up 6 bases; unmatched junction bases: 10. The CDR3 spans 15 residues. Germline-derived CDR1 and CDR2 are LNHDA and SQIVND (reference sequence). In nucleotides, the CDR3 is TGTGCCAGTAGCAAGGGACAGGGATGGTTCGATACGCAGTATTTT. Protein sequence: CASSKGQGWFDTQYF.

The rearrangement joins TRBV5-6 to TRBJ2-7, with 11 bases lining up with TRBD1. J gave up 3 bases and V 4 bases, and 6 bases lay outside the gene matches. CDR3 size: 15 residues. The germline CDR1 and CDR2 sequences are SGHDT and YYEEEE. CDR3 amino acids: CASSPRDRGFYEQYF. CDR3 nucleotides: TGTGCCAGCAGCCCCCGGGACAGGGGGTTCTACGAGCAGTACTTC.

The chain is built from TRBV4-3 and TRBJ2-3, with TRBD1 matching 10 bases. The germline gives CDR1 LGHNA, CDR2 YSLEER. The V segment lost 4 bases and the J segment 7 bases; nucleotides outside the gene matches: 14. This CDR3 has 17 residues. CDR3 protein: CASSPNPGQGNGNTQYF. In DNA form, the CDR3 reads TGCGCCAGCAGCCCAAACCCGGGACAGGGGAACGGAAATACGCAGTATTTT.

The chain couples TRBV4-3 to TRBJ1-3; 8 nucleotides match TRBD1. Germline V gene sequence: CDR1 LGHNA, CDR2 YSLEER. V shed 2 bases and J 2 bases; nucleotides not matched to a gene: 8. CDR3 size: 17 residues. CDR3 bases: TGCGCCAGCAGCCAAATGACGGACAGGGAGGCTGGAAACACCATATATTTT. It yields the protein CASSQMTDREAGNTIYF.

The chain has TRBV10-2 and TRBJ2-1; D is uncertain. From germline, CDR1 is WSHSY and CDR2 SAAADI. This CDR3 is 15 amino acids long. Trimming stripped 3 bases from V and 3 bases from J, with 12 bases between. The CDR3 DNA sequence: TGCGCCAGCAGTGAAAAACCCCGATTCTACAATGAGCAGTTCTTC. Translating gives CASSEKPRFYNEQFF.

The chain combines TRBV7-6 with TRBJ2-7; TRBD1 is a possible D gene (5 bases). Germline-derived CDR1 and CDR2 are SGHVS and FNYEAQ. There are 16 residues in the CDR3. Trimming removed 2 bases from V and 5 bases from J, with 19 bases in between. The DNA for the CDR3 is TGTGCCAGCAGCTTAACAGCAGAAAGGGGCTCTGACGAGCAGTACTTC. Its protein is CASSLTAERGSDEQYF.

The gene calls are TRBV6-1 and TRBJ2-7; D is perhaps TRBD1 (5 bases). V lost 6 bases and J lost 5, with 17 bases in between. This CDR3 region has 14 residues. Germline CDR1 MNHNS, CDR2 SASEGT. In nucleotides, the CDR3 is TGTGCCAGCAGGAGAAGAGGACACGGTCACGAGCAGTACTTC. As protein: CASRRRGHGHEQYF.